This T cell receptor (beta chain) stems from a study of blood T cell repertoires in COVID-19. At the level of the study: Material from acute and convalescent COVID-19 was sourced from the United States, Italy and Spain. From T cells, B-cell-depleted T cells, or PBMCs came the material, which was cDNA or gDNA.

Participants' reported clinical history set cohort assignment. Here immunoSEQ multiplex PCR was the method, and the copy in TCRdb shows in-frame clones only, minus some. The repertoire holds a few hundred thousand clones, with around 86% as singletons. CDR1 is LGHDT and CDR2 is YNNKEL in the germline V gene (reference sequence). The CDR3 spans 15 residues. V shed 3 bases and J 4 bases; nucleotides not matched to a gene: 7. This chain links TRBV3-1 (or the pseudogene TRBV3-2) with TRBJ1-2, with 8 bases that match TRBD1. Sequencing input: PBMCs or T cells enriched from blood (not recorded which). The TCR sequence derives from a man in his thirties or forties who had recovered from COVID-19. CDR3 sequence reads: CASSQGPGGGYGYTF. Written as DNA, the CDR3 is TGTGCCAGCAGCCAGGGCCCAGGGGGCGGCTATGGCTACACCTTC.